These 19 T cell receptor beta chains came from one sample sequenced in a study of T cell repertoires in cytomegalovirus infection. The antigens these receptors bind are not known. TCRdb analysed the reads with MiXCR anew, one entry per CDR3 protein. The sample has about 130,000 distinct CDR3 sequences; 24% are singletons. Source material: PBMCs, sequenced either directly or after in vitro stimulation (not recorded which). All receptors come from a human donor in good health (CMV status not recorded). Some clones in this sample may be carry-over from other donors' samples.

In the case of this clonotype: One junction end does not reproduce the germline sequence, and a read error may be involved. The rearrangement links TRBV12-3 or TRBV12-4 to TRBJ2-1; perhaps TRBD2 as D (7 bases). This CDR3 contains 18 residues. Here the CDR3 reads CVSSTVIGGGPFYNEQFF. CDR3 coding DNA: TGTGTCAGCAGTACGGTAATAGGGGGAGGGCCGTTTTACAATGAGCAGTTCTTC.

On this clonotype itself: This may be a read error: a much more frequent sequence differs by one nucleotide. The chain has TRBV7-2 and TRBJ2-3; D not resolved. Trimming removed 4 bases at V and 1 base at J, with 6 bases between. Germline V gene sequence: CDR1 SGHTA, CDR2 FQGNSA. This CDR3 spans 13 amino acids. The DNA for the CDR3 is TGTGCCAGCAGCTCAGAGGGCACAGATACGCAGTATTTT. Its translation: CASSSEGTDTQYF.

J is TRBJ2-7 and V is TRBV4-1; either TRBD1 or TRBD2 may fit D (6 bases each). Trimming pared 2 bases from V and 3 bases from J, leaving 17 bases between. CDR1 is MGHRA, CDR2 YSYEKL, per germline. The CDR3 spans 16 residues. Here the CDR3 DNA reads TGCGCCAGCAGCCAAACCGTTGCGGGACACCTCTACGAGCAGTACGTC. It is translated as CASSQTVAGHLYEQYV.

The chain uses TRBV20-1 and TRBJ2-7; no definite D call. The germline V and J ends were trimmed by 3 bases and 3 bases, with 6 bases remaining between them. From germline, CDR1 is DFQATT and CDR2 SNEGSKA (reference sequence). The CDR3 has 11 residues. The CDR3 here is CSARSLYEQYF. DNA of the CDR3: TGCAGTGCTAGGTCCCTCTACGAGCAGTACTTC.

This clonotype occurred many times. The V call is TRBV7-2, the J call TRBJ1-6, with D uncertain. Between the trimmed V and J ends, which lost 1 base and 14 bases, there was a span of 15 bases. Germline CDR1 is SGHTA and CDR2 is FQGNSA. CDR3 length: 14 residues. Here the CDR3 reads CASSLVLGGRTLHF. The CDR3 region has the DNA TGTGCCAGCAGCTTAGTGCTGGGCGGGAGGACCCTCCACTTT.

This clonotype was counted between two and nine times. The chain recombines TRBV4-3 with TRBJ2-1, with TRBD1 identical over 7 bases. Germline assignment: CDR1 LGHNA and CDR2 YSLEER. Trimming cost V 4 bases and J 7 bases; bases outside gene matches: 10. This CDR3 comprises 15 residues. The CDR3 DNA reads as TGCGCCAGCAGCCTCACAGGGGCCCCCCAGAATGAGCAGTTCTTC. Its protein product is CASSLTGAPQNEQFF.

This chain links TRBV7-8 with TRBJ2-3; 8 nucleotides match TRBD2. V lost 5 bases, J lost 0 bases, and 7 bases stayed unmatched. The CDR3 is made up of 16 amino acids. Germline lookup yields CDR1 SGHVS and CDR2 FQNEAQ. The DNA for the CDR3 is TGTGCCAGCAGCCCGATGGCTAGCGGGAGCACAGATACGCAGTATTTT. This codes for CASSPMASGSTDTQYF.

The gene calls are TRBV24-1 and TRBJ2-1; 8 positions agree with TRBD1. Germline trimming cut 12 bases from V and 7 bases from J; bases unmatched to any gene: 10. The CDR3 extends over 13 amino acids. The germline CDR1 and CDR2 sequences are KGHDR and SFDVKD. The CDR3 bases are TGTGCCGCTACGACAGGGGACGGGAATGAGCAGTTCTTC. Amino acid sequence: CAATTGDGNEQFF.

This clonotype was counted at least ten times. V and J are TRBV27 and TRBJ2-1, with D uncertain. V lost 5 bases, J lost 5 bases, and 19 bases lay in between. This CDR3 comprises 16 residues. Germline V gene sequence: CDR1 MNHEY, CDR2 SMNVEV (reference sequence). CDR3 in amino acids: CASSPLGYGLNNEQFF. CDR3 sequence (DNA): TGTGCCAGCAGTCCGCTCGGTTATGGGCTAAACAATGAGCAGTTCTTC.

V and J are TRBV6-5 and TRBJ1-2; D perhaps matches TRBD1 (6 bases). The CDR3 consists of 14 residues. V lost 6 bases to trimming and J lost 5 bases, with 16 bases between them. From germline, CDR1 is MNHEY and CDR2 SVGAGI. The CDR3 coding sequence is TGTGCCAGCAGGCAACAGGGCTTGAAGTATGGCTACACCTTC. It yields the protein CASRQQGLKYGYTF.

The rearrangement links TRBV4-3 to TRBJ1-4, with D tentatively TRBD1 (6 bases). The CDR3 runs 16 residues. V lost 3 bases and J 7 bases, leaving 18 bases between the germline ends. Germline CDR1 reads LGHNA; CDR2 reads YSLEER. CDR3 region: CASSQDGPGGGEKLFF. In DNA, the CDR3 is TGCGCCAGCAGCCAGGACGGCCCGGGAGGGGGTGAAAAACTGTTTTTT.

This clonotype was found a few times. This chain links TRBV12-3 or TRBV12-4 with TRBJ1-1, with 7 bases aligning to TRBD1. The CDR3 extends over 12 amino acids. The J segment lost 7 bases and the V segment lost 6 bases, leaving 5 bases of the junction unmatched. This CDR3 is CASRPTGIEAFF. The CDR3 region has the DNA TGTGCCAGCAGGCCGACAGGGATTGAAGCTTTCTTT.

The rearrangement joins TRBV7-6 to TRBJ2-7, with D possibly TRBD2 on 6 matching bases. Between the trimmed V and J ends, which lost 1 base and 2 bases, there was a span of 12 bases. CDR3 length: 15 amino acids. Germline lookup yields CDR1 SGHVS and CDR2 FNYEAQ. The CDR3 region is CASSLGGTPTYEQYF. The CDR3 bases are TGTGCCAGCAGCTTAGGAGGGACTCCAACCTACGAGCAGTACTTC.

The rearrangement uses TRBV6-6 and TRBJ2-2; no definite D call. V was pared by 3 bases and J by 9 bases, with 11 bases between. Per the germline V gene, CDR1 is MNHNY and CDR2 is SVGAGI (reference sequence). This CDR3 is 13 amino acids long. CDR3 sequence (DNA): TGTGCCAGCAGTTATTATCCGGATAGGGAGCTGTTTTTT. It is translated as CASSYYPDRELFF.

The rearrangement uses TRBV30 and TRBJ2-3; a weak D match, TRBD2 (8 bases). Trimming stripped 5 bases from V and 1 base from J, with 19 bases between. From germline, CDR1 is GTSNPN and CDR2 SVGIG (reference sequence). The CDR3 is made up of 16 amino acids. The CDR3 protein is CAWGEVAGTGTDTQYF. DNA for the CDR3: TGTGCCTGGGGGGAGGTAGCGGGGACAGGCACAGATACGCAGTATTTT.

The V call is TRBV7-2, the J call TRBJ2-1; D may be TRBD2 (6 bases). This CDR3 has 14 residues. Trimming stripped 5 bases from V and 8 bases from J, with 16 bases between. From germline, CDR1 is SGHTA and CDR2 FQGNSA. The CDR3 coding sequence is TGTGCCAGCAGCACTCGATTACTAGCTTATGAGCAGTTCTTC. It yields the protein CASSTRLLAYEQFF.

The chain carries TRBV6-2 or TRBV6-3 and TRBJ2-3; D remains unclear. CDR3 length: 13 amino acids. Per the germline V gene, CDR1 is MNHEY and CDR2 is SVGEGT. Trimming removed 6 bases from V and 6 bases from J, with 13 bases in between. The CDR3 sequence is CASSVSGSDTQYF. CDR3 sequence (DNA): TGTGCCAGCAGCGTCTCCGGGTCCGATACGCAGTATTTT.

V gene TRBV11-3 combines with J gene TRBJ1-1; TRBD1 matches at 8 bases. Per the germline V gene, CDR1 is SGHNT and CDR2 is YENEEA. The CDR3 length is 15 residues. J gave up 4 bases and V 0 bases, and 4 bases lay outside the gene matches. CDR3 region: CASSLEDTGGTEAFF. The CDR3 region has the DNA TGTGCCAGCAGCTTAGAAGACACAGGGGGCACTGAAGCTTTCTTT. The full variable domain, its missing parts supplied by reference TRBV11-3 and TRBJ1-1, is EAGVVQSPRYKIIEKKQPVAFWCNPISGHNTLYWYLQNLGQGPELLIRYENEEAVDDSQLPKDRFSAERLKGVDSTLKIQPAELGDSAVYLCASSLEDTGGTEAFFGQGTRLTVV.

This clonotype was observed many times. The gene calls are TRBV11-2 and TRBJ2-3; D remains ambiguous. The V end lost 3 bases, the J end lost 2 bases, and 15 bases lay between the germline ends. The CDR3 contains 16 residues. Germline V gene data show CDR1 as SGHAT and CDR2 as FQNNGV. The CDR3 protein is CASSFRVGLNTDTQYF. The DNA of the CDR3 is TGTGCCAGCAGCTTCCGAGTGGGATTAAACACAGATACGCAGTATTTT. Using reference TRBV11-2 and TRBJ2-3 for the parts outside the CDR3, the full variable domain is EAGVAQSPRYKIIEKRQSVAFWCNPISGHATLYWYQQILGQGPKLLIQFQNNGVVDDSQLPKDRFSAERLKGVDSTLKIQPAKLEDSAVYLCASSFRVGLNTDTQYFGPGTRLTVL.